This TCR beta chain came from a study of blood T cells in healthy people across ages. Alongside a J-beta primer mix, a sample-barcoded 5' primer served in a second PCR lasting about 7 to 11 cycles. Each cDNA was tagged by a template-switch adaptor containing 12 random nucleotides. TCRdb re-derived calls from the 5' RACE reads in MiXCR, one entry per CDR3 protein. There are about 680,000 distinct CDR3 sequences in the sample; more than 40% occur only once, and around a third lies in the top ten. A word on this clonotype: Its antigen is not known.

Overall study findings and caveats: The long-lived group displayed more naive CD4+ cells, plus higher diversity, than the aged donors did.

Healthy individuals of Caucasian origin from Russia, aged about 6 to 95, served as donors. The sequencing input was blood. The clonotype was recovered from a woman aged 55-75 years in good health.

The CDR3 nucleotides read TGCAGTGCTAGCCAGACAGGGCAAGAGACCCAGTACTTC. Translated: CSASQTGQETQYF. The chain links TRBV20-1 to TRBJ2-5; 7 bases map to TRBD1. V was pared by 3 bases and J by 2 bases, with 3 bases of the junction left unmatched. The germline gives CDR1 DFQATT, CDR2 SNEGSKA (reference sequence). The CDR3 has 13 residues.